The 10 T cell receptor beta chains below were found in one sample sequenced in a study of T cell repertoires in cytomegalovirus infection. These TCRs are of unknown antigen specificity. Each CDR3 protein gets one entry after TCRdb re-called the reads with MiXCR. The data hold 100,000 to 150,000 distinct CDR3 sequences, with more than 30% observed a single time. Sample: CD8+ T cells from cultured PBMCs, taken from culture after CMV antigen stimulation. These receptors were collected from a human donor in good health (CMV status not recorded). Some clones in this sample may be carry-over from other donors' samples.

This chain uses TRBV6-1 with TRBJ1-5; 9 bases fit TRBD1. The CDR3 is made up of 14 amino acids. Germline CDR1 and CDR2: MNHNS and SASEGT. J gave up 10 bases and V 3 bases, and 7 bases lay outside the gene matches. CDR3 region: CASSDTGGSGPQHF. CDR3 sequence (DNA): TGTGCCAGCAGTGATACAGGGGGCTCCGGACCCCAGCATTTT.

The table lists this clonotype with many counts. The rearrangement joins TRBV7-2 to TRBJ2-1; TRBD2 might be the D (6 bases). The CDR3 totals 15 residues. Per the germline V gene, CDR1 is SGHTA and CDR2 is FQGNSA. V lost 5 bases and J lost 9, with 20 bases in between. CDR3 DNA: TGTGCCAGCAGCGGGCGGGGCCTCGGTTGGGGTGAGCAGTTCTTC. Translating gives CASSGRGLGWGEQFF.

This clonotype has a count of ten or more. The chain is built from TRBV7-6 and TRBJ1-1, with D hard to call. Looked up from germline, CDR1 is SGHVS and CDR2 is FNYEAQ. The CDR3 is 12 residues long. V was trimmed by 1 base and J by 11 bases, leaving 11 bases between them. This CDR3 reads CASSLGGGRAFF. In DNA form, the CDR3 reads TGTGCCAGCAGCTTAGGAGGTGGTCGGGCTTTCTTT. The variable domain in full, with the rest retrieved from reference TRBV7-6 and TRBJ1-1, is GAGVSQSPRYKVTKRGQDVALRCDPISGHVSLYWYRQALGQGPEFLTYFNYEAQQDKSGLPNDRFSAERPEGSISTLTIQRTEQRDSAMYRCASSLGGGRAFFGQGTRLTVV.

For this clonotype: An end of the junction does not agree with germline; a read error may underlie this. The chain joins TRBV19 to TRBJ2-1; D unresolved. CDR3 size: 11 residues. Germline V gene data show CDR1 as LNHDA and CDR2 as SQIVND (reference sequence). The CDR3 DNA reads as TGTGCCATTTTGGACCGAGAGGTCCTCCAATTC. Translating gives CAILDREVLQF.

This clonotype was counted ten times or more. This sequence joins TRBV7-2 and TRBJ2-7; the match to TRBD2 covers 11 bases. The CDR3 is 16 residues long. Germline CDR1 and CDR2: SGHTA and FQGNSA. V shed 5 bases, J shed 3 bases, and the junction held 9 bases outside the gene matches. The CDR3 DNA reads TGTGCCAGCAGCCCGACCATGACTAGCGGGGACTACGAGCAGTACTTC. It is translated as CASSPTMTSGDYEQYF. Full variable domain (rest looked up from reference TRBV7-2 and TRBJ2-7): GAGVSQSPSNKVTEKGKDVELRCDPISGHTALYWYRQSLGQGLEFLIYFQGNSAPDKSGLPSDRFSAERTGGSVSTLTIQRTQQEDSAVYLCASSPTMTSGDYEQYFGPGTRLTVT.

In its sample, this clonotype was seen a few times. The CDR3 coding sequence is TGTGCCAGCAGCTTGGTCAGGACCTCGGATACGCAGTATTTT. It codes for CASSLVRTSDTQYF. The J gene is TRBJ2-3, the V gene TRBV5-6; unclear D gene. Germline V gene sequence: CDR1 SGHDT, CDR2 YYEEEE. V was shortened by 0 bases and J by 6 bases, with 11 bases between the two germline ends. There are 14 residues in the CDR3.

This clonotype came up a few times. V and J are TRBV7-8 and TRBJ2-5, with D hard to call. Trimming stripped 5 bases from V and 1 base from J, with 8 bases between. Germline values: CDR1 SGHVS, CDR2 FQNEAQ. This CDR3 has 13 residues. CDR3 sequence reads: CASSTSTQETQYF. CDR3 coding DNA: TGTGCCAGCAGCACATCAACCCAAGAGACCCAGTACTTC.

At least ten counts were recorded for this clonotype. The genes are TRBV7-8 and TRBJ2-1; possibly TRBD2 for D (6 bases). This CDR3 is built from 17 residues. Germline CDR1 SGHVS, CDR2 FQNEAQ. The ends were cut back, 2 bases at V and 0 bases at J, with 14 bases in the middle. CDR3 residues: CASSLYPSASSYNEQFF. The CDR3 region has the DNA TGTGCCAGCAGCTTATATCCTAGCGCGAGCTCCTACAATGAGCAGTTCTTC. The whole variable domain, remainder taken from reference TRBV7-8 and TRBJ2-1, is GAGVSQSPRYKVAKRGQDVALRCDPISGHVSLFWYQQALGQGPEFLTYFQNEAQLDKSGLPSDRFFAERPEGSVSTLKIQRTQQEDSAVYLCASSLYPSASSYNEQFFGPGTRLTVL.

This clonotype turned up a few times. The chain joins TRBV7-6 to TRBJ2-2; no clear D gene. There are 16 residues in the CDR3. The V end was cut by 0 bases, the J end by 0 bases, with 8 bases between. Looked up from germline, CDR1 is SGHVS and CDR2 is FNYEAQ. CDR3 in amino acids: CASSLAGGANTGELFF. The CDR3 DNA reads as TGTGCCAGCAGCTTAGCTGGCGGCGCGAACACCGGGGAGCTGTTTTTT. Drawing the rest from reference TRBV7-6 and TRBJ2-2, the complete variable domain is GAGVSQSPRYKVTKRGQDVALRCDPISGHVSLYWYRQALGQGPEFLTYFNYEAQQDKSGLPNDRFSAERPEGSISTLTIQRTEQRDSAMYRCASSLAGGANTGELFFGEGSRLTVL.

This clonotype has a single count. The CDR3 reads CASSLVGQGRVTDTQYF. For the CDR3, the DNA is TGTGCCAGCAGCTTGGTTGGGCAGGGACGGGTCACAGATACGCAGTATTTT. The chain employs TRBV5-6 and TRBJ2-3, with D tentatively TRBD1 or TRBD2 (5 bases each). The CDR3 runs to 17 residues. Germline CDR1 SGHDT, CDR2 YYEEEE. V dropped 0 bases and J dropped 2 bases, with 16 bases sitting between them.